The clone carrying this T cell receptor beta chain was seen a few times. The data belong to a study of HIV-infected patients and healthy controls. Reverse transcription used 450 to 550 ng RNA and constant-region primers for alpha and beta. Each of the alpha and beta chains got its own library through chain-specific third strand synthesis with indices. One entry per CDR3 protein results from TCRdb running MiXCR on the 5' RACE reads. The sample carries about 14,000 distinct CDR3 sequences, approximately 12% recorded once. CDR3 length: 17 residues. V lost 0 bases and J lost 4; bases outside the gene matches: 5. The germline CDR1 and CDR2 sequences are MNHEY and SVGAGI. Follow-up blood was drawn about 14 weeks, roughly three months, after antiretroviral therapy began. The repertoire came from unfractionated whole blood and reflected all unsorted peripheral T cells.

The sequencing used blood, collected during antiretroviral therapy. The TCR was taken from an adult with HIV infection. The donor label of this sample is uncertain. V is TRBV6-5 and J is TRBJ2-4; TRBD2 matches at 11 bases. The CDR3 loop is CASSYSPGLAEKNIQYF. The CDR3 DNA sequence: TGTGCCAGCAGTTACTCTCCGGGACTAGCGGAGAAAAACATTCAGTACTTC.